This TCR beta chain was sequenced during a study of blood T cell repertoires in COVID-19. Overall study: PBMCs, B-cell-depleted T cells, or T cells were the source of the cDNA or gDNA that made up the material.

The V gene end was trimmed by 11 bases and the J gene end by 2 bases; junction bases not matched to a gene: 13. CDR3 length: 15 amino acids. Germline V lookup: CDR1 SNHLY, CDR2 FYNNEI. In the authors' methods: Cell counts per sample came from amplifying reference gene primers. Using immunoSEQ multiplex PCR, the repertoire was profiled, and TCRdb retains in-frame clones only, with some absent. Clone size and the V and J calls come from that table; the DNA yielded D and trimming. The table lists about 160,000 clones, over 65% of them singletons. The J gene is TRBJ2-7, the V gene TRBV2; 9 bases fit TRBD1. The TCR sequence derives from a man aged 55 to 69 with acute or convalescent COVID-19. Material: peripheral blood. CDR3 coding DNA: TGTGCCGGATCCCAGGGACAGGGAGGGACCTACGAGCAGTACTTC. Protein sequence: CAGSQGQGGTYEQYF.